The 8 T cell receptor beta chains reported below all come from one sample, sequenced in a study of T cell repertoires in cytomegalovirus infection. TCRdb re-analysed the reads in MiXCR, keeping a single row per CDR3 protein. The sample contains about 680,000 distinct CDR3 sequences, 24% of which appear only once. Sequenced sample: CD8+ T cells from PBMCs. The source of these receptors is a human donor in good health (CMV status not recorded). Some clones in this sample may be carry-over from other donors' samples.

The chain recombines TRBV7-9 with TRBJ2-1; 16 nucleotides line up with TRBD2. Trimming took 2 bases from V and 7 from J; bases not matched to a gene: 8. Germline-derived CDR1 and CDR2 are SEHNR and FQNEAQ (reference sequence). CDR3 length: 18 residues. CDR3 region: CASSLPGGGLAGGNEQFF. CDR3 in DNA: TGTGCCAGCAGCTTACCCGGAGGGGGACTAGCGGGGGGGAATGAGCAGTTCTTC.

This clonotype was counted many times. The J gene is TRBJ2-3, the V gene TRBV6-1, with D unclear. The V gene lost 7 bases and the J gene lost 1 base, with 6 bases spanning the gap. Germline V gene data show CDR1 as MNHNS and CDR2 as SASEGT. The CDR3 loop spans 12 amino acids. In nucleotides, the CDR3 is TGTGCCAGCATTGGGGGCACAGATACGCAGTATTTT. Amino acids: CASIGGTDTQYF.

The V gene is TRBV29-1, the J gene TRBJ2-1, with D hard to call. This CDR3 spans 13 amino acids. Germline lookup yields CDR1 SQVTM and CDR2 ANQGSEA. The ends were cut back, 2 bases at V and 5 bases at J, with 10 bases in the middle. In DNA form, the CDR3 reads TGCAGCGTTGAATTGGTCGAAAACAATGAGCAGTTCTTC. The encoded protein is CSVELVENNEQFF.

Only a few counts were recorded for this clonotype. This CDR3 reads CSVGGRGTGELFF. The CDR3 nucleotides are TGCAGCGTGGGGGGGCGAGGGACCGGGGAGCTGTTTTTT. The chain joins TRBV29-1 to TRBJ2-2; possibly TRBD2 for D (7 bases). The CDR3 sequence is 13 residues long. V was clipped by 6 bases and J by 5 bases, with 13 bases between them. Germline V lookup: CDR1 SQVTM, CDR2 ANQGSEA.

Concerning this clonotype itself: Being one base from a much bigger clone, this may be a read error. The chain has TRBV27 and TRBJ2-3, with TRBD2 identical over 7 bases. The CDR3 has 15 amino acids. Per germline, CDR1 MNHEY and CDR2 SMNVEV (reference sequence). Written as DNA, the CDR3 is TGTGCCAGCAGTTTATCGGGAGGGTACACAGATACGCAGAATTTT. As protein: CASSLSGGYTDTQNF.

The CDR3 loop reads CASNPGQGVIMNTEAFF. In nucleotides, the CDR3 is TGTGCCAGCAATCCGGGACAGGGGGTTATTATGAACACTGAAGCTTTCTTT. The chain joins TRBV6-2 or TRBV6-3 to TRBJ1-1, with 11 nucleotides matching TRBD1. This CDR3 contains 17 residues. Germline V lookup: CDR1 MNHEY, CDR2 SVGEGT. Germline trimming cut 7 bases from V and 0 bases from J; bases unmatched to any gene: 10.

In DNA form, the CDR3 reads TGCAGCGTTGAAGTTGCGGACAGGGGGGCTCGCTATGGCTACACCTTC. Translating it yields CSVEVADRGARYGYTF. The chain uses TRBV29-1 and TRBJ1-2, with 10 bases matching TRBD1. CDR1 is SQVTM and CDR2 is ANQGSEA in the germline V gene. V shed 1 base, J shed 4 bases, and the junction held 9 bases outside the gene matches. CDR3 length equals 16 residues.

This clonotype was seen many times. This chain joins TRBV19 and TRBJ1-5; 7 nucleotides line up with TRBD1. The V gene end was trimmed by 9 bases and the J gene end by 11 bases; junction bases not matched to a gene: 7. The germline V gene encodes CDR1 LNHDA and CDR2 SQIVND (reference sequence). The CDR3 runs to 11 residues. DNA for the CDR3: TGTGCCAGCACCACCGGGACAGCCCAGCATTTT. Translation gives CASTTGTAQHF.